This TCR beta chain came from a study of Ad26.COV2.S vaccination and SARS-CoV-2 variants. Whole-study findings and limits: Analyses of TCR breadth and depth may have underestimated total T cell responses.

The protocol was immunoSEQ multiplex PCR, while the TCRdb copy is restricted to in-frame clones and leaves out a portion. The top ten clones hold roughly 1.5% of a sample with about 680,000 clones, 89% of them seen once. In the case of this clone: Its cognate antigen is unknown.

Treatment indicated: around 19 received Ad26.COV2.S at low or high dose, single or two shots; roughly five received placebo; per-sample allocation not given. After the first vaccine or placebo injection, samples were drawn on day 63. Ad26 vector vaccine expressed Wuhan-strain SARS-CoV-2 spike. The CDR3 covers 13 residues. The V end lost 2 bases, the J end lost 1 base, and 5 bases lay between the germline ends. This TCR was recovered from a person between 18 and 60 years old who received the Ad26.COV2.S COVID-19 vaccine or a placebo. The sequencing here drew on peripheral blood, taken in a trial of Ad26.COV2.S vaccine versus placebo. The chain recombines TRBV12-3 or TRBV12-4 with TRBJ1-2, with unresolved D. CDR3 sequence reads: CASSLNLNYGYTF. The CDR3 DNA is TGTGCCAGCAGTTTAAACCTTAACTATGGCTACACCTTC.